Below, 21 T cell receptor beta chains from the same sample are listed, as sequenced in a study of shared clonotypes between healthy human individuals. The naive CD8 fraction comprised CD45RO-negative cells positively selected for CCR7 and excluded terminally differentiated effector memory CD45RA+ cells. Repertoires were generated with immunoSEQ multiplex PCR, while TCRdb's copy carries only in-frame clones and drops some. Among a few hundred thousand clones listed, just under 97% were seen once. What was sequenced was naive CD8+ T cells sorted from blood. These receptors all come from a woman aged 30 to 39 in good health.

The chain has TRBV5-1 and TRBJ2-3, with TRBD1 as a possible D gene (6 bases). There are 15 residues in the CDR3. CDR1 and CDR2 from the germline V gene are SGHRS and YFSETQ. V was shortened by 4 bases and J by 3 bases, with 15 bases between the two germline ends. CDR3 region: CASSQQGFGTDTQYF. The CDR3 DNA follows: TGCGCCAGCAGCCAACAGGGTTTTGGAACAGATACGCAGTATTTT.

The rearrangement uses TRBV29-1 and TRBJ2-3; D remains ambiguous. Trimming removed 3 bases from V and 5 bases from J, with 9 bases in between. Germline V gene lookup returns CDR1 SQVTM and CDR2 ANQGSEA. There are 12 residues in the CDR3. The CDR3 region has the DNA TGCAGCGTTGATCTAGTGGTAGATACGCAGTATTTT. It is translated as CSVDLVVDTQYF.

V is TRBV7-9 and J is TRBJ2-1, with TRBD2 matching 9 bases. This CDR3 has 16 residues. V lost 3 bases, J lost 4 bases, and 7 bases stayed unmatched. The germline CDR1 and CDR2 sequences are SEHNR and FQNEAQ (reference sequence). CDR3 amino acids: CASSLLLAGTYNEQFF. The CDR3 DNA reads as TGTGCCAGCAGCTTGCTTCTAGCGGGAACATACAATGAGCAGTTCTTC.

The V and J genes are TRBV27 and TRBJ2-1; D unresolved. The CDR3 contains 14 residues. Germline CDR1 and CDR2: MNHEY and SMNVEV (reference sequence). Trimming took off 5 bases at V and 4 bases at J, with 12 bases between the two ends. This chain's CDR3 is CASSLTDKYNEQFF. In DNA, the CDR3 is TGTGCCAGCAGTCTAACCGATAAATACAATGAGCAGTTCTTC.

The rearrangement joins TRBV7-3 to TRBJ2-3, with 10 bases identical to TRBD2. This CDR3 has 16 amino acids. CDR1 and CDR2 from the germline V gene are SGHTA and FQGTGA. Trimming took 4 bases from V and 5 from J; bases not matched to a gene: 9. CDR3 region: CASSSKREGHEDTQYF. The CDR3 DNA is TGTGCCAGCAGCTCAAAGCGGGAGGGCCACGAAGATACGCAGTATTTT.

CDR3 nucleotide sequence: TGTGCCAGTAGGGTCAGCATGAACACTGAAGCTTTCTTT. Encoded protein: CASRVSMNTEAFF. The chain combines TRBV19 with TRBJ1-1; D is uncertain. The CDR3 runs to 13 residues. Trimming removed 6 bases from V and 0 bases from J, with 8 bases in between. In germline, CDR1 is LNHDA, CDR2 SQIVND (reference sequence).

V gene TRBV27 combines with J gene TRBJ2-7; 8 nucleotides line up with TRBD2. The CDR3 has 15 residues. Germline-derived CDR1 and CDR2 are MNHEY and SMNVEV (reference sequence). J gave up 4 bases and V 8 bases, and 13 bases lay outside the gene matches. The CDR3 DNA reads TGTGCCAGCTCCTACCGCGGGACTAGGGCATACGAGCAGTACTTC. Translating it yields CASSYRGTRAYEQYF.

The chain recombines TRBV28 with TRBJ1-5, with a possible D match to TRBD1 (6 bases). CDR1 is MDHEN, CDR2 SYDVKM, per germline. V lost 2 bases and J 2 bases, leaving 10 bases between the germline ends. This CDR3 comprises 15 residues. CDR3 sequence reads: CASSLGGYGNQPQHF. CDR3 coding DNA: TGTGCCAGCAGTTTAGGGGGCTACGGCAATCAGCCCCAGCATTTT.

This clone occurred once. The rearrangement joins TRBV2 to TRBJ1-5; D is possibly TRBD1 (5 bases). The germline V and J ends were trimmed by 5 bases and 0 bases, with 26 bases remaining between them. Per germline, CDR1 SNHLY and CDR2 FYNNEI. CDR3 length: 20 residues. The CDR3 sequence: CASSKQNDRPSEYSNQPQHF. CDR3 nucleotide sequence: TGTGCCAGCAGTAAACAAAACGACAGACCCTCGGAGTATAGCAATCAGCCCCAGCATTTT.

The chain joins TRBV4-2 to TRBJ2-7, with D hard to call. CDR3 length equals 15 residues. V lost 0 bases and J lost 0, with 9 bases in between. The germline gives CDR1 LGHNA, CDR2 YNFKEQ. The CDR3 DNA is TGTGCCAGCAGCCAAGAGCGGTACCACTCCTACGAGCAGTACTTC. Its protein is CASSQERYHSYEQYF.

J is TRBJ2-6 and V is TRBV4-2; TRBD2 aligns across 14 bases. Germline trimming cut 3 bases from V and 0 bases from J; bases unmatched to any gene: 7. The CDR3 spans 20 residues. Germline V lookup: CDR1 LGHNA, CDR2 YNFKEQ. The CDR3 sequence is CASSHGTSGSLISGANVLTF. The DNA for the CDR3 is TGTGCCAGCAGCCACGGGACTAGCGGGAGCTTAATCTCTGGGGCCAACGTCCTGACTTTC.

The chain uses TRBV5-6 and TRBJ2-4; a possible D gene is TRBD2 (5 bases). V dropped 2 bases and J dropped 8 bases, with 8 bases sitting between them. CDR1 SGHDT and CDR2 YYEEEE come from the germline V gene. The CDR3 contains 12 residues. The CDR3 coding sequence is TGTGCCAGCAGCTTCGGGGTGGACATTCAGTACTTC. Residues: CASSFGVDIQYF.

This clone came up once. CDR3 amino acids: CASSSPQGAYNSPLHF. The CDR3 region has the DNA TGTGCCAGCAGCTCGCCTCAGGGGGCCTATAATTCACCCCTCCACTTT. The chain joins TRBV5-6 to TRBJ1-6; 7 nucleotides match TRBD1. The germline CDR1 and CDR2 sequences are SGHDT and YYEEEE. The CDR3 totals 16 residues. J gave up 2 bases and V 3 bases, and 5 bases lay outside the gene matches.

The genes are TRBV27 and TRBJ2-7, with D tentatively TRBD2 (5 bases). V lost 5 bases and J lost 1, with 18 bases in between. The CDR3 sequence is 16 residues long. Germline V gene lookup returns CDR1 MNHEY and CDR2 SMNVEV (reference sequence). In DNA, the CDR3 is TGTGCCAGCAGTCCCCTCTCGGGGTTAGGTTCCTACGAGCAGTACTTC. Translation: CASSPLSGLGSYEQYF.

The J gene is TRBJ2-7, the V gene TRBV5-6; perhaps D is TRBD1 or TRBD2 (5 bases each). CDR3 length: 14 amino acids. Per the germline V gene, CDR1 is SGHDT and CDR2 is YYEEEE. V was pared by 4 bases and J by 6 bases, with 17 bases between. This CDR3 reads CASSKAGLGTEQYF. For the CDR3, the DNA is TGTGCCAGCAGCAAGGCAGGGTTGGGGACCGAGCAGTACTTC.

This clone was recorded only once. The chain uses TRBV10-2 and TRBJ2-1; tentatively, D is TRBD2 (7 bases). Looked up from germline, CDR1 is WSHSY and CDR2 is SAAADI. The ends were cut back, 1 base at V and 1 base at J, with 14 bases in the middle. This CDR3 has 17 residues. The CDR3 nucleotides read TGCGCCAGCAGTGAGTTGGGGAGGGGGAATTCCTACAATGAGCAGTTCTTC. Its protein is CASSELGRGNSYNEQFF.

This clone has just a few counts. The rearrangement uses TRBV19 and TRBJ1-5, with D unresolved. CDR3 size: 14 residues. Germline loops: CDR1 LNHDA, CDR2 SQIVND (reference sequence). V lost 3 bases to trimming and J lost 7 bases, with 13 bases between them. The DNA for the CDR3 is TGTGCCAGTAGTATTTCGGCGGGAGGACAGCCCCAGCATTTT. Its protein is CASSISAGGQPQHF.

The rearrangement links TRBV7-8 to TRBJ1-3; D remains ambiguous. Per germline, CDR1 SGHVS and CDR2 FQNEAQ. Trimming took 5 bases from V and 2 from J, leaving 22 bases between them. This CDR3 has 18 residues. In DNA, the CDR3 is TGTGCCAGCAGCCCGTATAAAGCGATCCCTCCTCCTGGAAACACCATATATTTT. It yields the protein CASSPYKAIPPPGNTIYF. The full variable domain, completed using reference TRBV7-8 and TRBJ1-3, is GAGVSQSPRYKVAKRGQDVALRCDPISGHVSLFWYQQALGQGPEFLTYFQNEAQLDKSGLPSDRFFAERPEGSVSTLKIQRTQQEDSAVYLCASSPYKAIPPPGNTIYFGEGSWLTVV.

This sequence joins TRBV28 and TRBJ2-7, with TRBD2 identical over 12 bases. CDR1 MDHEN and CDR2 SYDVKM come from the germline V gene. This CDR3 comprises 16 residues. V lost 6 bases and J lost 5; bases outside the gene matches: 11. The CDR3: CASSSPRLAGEDEQYF. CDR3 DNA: TGTGCCAGCAGCAGCCCGAGACTAGCGGGAGAGGACGAGCAGTACTTC.

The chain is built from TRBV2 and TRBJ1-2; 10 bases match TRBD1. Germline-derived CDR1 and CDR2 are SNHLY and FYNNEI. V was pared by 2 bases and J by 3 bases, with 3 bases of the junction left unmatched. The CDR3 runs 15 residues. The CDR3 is CASSERQGAYYGYTF. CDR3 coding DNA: TGTGCCAGCAGTGAACGACAGGGGGCTTACTATGGCTACACCTTC.

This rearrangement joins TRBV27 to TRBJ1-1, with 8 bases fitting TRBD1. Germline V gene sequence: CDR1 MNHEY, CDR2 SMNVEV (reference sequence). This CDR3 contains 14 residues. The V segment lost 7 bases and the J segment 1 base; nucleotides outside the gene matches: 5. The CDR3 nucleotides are TGTGCCAGCAATCCGGACAGGGCGAACACTGAAGCTTTCTTT. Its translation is CASNPDRANTEAFF.